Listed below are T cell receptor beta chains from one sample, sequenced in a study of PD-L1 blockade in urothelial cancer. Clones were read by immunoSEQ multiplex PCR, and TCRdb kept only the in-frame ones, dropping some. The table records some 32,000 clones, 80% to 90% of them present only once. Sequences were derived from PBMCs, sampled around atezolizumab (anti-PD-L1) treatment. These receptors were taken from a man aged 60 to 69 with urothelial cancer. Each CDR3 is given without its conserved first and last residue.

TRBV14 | ASSQGAGGYT
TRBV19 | ASRGGGLAGDKTQY
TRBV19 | ASNDRGGTDTQY
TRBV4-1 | ASSQDSRVGIGGYT
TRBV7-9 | ASSELGAAEQF
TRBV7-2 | ASSRFSYEQY
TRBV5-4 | ASTLGTGGPNTEAF
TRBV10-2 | ATIDTSSYEQY
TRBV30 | AWTKGAVGEQY
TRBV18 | ASSPGLEAF
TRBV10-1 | AGKNGTDLAKNIQY
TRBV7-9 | ASSLGRGSIPSGNTIY
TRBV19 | ASSIASGRASSSYEQY